One and the same sample provided the 7 T cell receptor beta chains below, sequenced in a study of T cells in Graves' hyperthyroidism and ophthalmopathy. TCR beta CDR3 regions were amplified from RNA transcripts. The HTBI primer set drove a first-round RT-PCR of the TCR CDR3. Using its own MiXCR run on the multiplex PCR reads, TCRdb lists one record per CDR3 protein. The repertoire includes under 650,000 distinct CDR3 sequences, around 15% of them detected once, and around 3.9% sits in the top ten. The sample comprised blood. Source of these receptors: a woman aged 25 to 39 with Graves' hyperthyroidism.

The gene calls are TRBV19 and TRBJ2-1; D may be TRBD2 (6 bases). The length of the CDR3 is 14 residues. Looked up from germline, CDR1 is LNHDA and CDR2 is SQIVND (reference sequence). Trimming shortened V by 8 bases and J by 2 bases, and 13 bases separated the two germline ends. The CDR3 nucleotides read TGTGCCAGTCACGATGGCGGGGCCTACAATGAGCAGTTCTTC. This translates into CASHDGGAYNEQFF.

This clonotype was seen a handful of times. V gene TRBV4-1 combines with J gene TRBJ2-1; D is unresolved. This CDR3 has 14 amino acids. The germline V and J ends were trimmed by 1 base and 5 bases, with 9 bases remaining between them. The germline gives CDR1 MGHRA, CDR2 YSYEKL. DNA of the CDR3: TGCGCCAGCAGCCAAGTGGGCAGAGACAATGAGCAGTTCTTC. As protein: CASSQVGRDNEQFF.

This clonotype was seen many times. The chain uses TRBV6-2 or TRBV6-3 and TRBJ2-7; D remains ambiguous. With 5 bases removed from V and 2 bases from J, the gap between germline ends came to 7 bases. CDR1 is MNHEY, CDR2 SVGEGT, per germline. This CDR3 spans 12 amino acids. Here the CDR3 DNA reads TGTGCCAGCAGTCGCCCGACCTACGAGCAGTACTTC. It translates to CASSRPTYEQYF.

This clonotype has at least ten counts. The chain recombines TRBV19 with TRBJ2-5, with D uncertain. Per the germline V gene, CDR1 is LNHDA and CDR2 is SQIVND (reference sequence). Trimming removed 3 bases from V and 5 bases from J, with 13 bases in between. The CDR3 runs to 14 residues. The chain's CDR3 is CASSIWAERETQYF. In DNA, the CDR3 is TGTGCCAGTAGTATTTGGGCCGAGAGGGAGACCCAGTACTTC.

This clonotype has only a few counts. The chain links TRBV6-1 to TRBJ1-1, with unresolved D. Germline CDR1 MNHNS, CDR2 SASEGT. The V gene lost 4 bases and the J gene lost 0 bases, with 9 bases spanning the gap. The CDR3 runs 14 residues. The CDR3, as DNA: TGTGCCAGCAGTGCAGTGGGGATGAACACTGAAGCTTTCTTT. Amino acid sequence: CASSAVGMNTEAFF.

This clonotype was observed at least ten times. The gene calls are TRBV6-1 and TRBJ1-2; the D gene is possibly TRBD1 (6 bases). Germline CDR1 and CDR2: MNHNS and SASEGT. The germline V and J ends were trimmed by 5 bases and 7 bases, with 14 bases remaining between them. This CDR3 comprises 13 residues. CDR3 nucleotides: TGTGCCAGCAGTTCCGTGGCCAGGGGTGGCTACACCTTC. This translates into CASSSVARGGYTF.

This clonotype was picked up many times. The chain uses TRBV2 and TRBJ2-1, with 8 nucleotides matching TRBD1. CDR1 is SNHLY and CDR2 is FYNNEI in the germline V gene. The CDR3 totals 15 residues. J gave up 0 bases and V 8 bases, and 6 bases lay outside the gene matches. Here the CDR3 DNA reads TGTGCCAGCCCGACAGGGGCGAGCTCCTACAATGAGCAGTTCTTC. Its translation: CASPTGASSYNEQFF.